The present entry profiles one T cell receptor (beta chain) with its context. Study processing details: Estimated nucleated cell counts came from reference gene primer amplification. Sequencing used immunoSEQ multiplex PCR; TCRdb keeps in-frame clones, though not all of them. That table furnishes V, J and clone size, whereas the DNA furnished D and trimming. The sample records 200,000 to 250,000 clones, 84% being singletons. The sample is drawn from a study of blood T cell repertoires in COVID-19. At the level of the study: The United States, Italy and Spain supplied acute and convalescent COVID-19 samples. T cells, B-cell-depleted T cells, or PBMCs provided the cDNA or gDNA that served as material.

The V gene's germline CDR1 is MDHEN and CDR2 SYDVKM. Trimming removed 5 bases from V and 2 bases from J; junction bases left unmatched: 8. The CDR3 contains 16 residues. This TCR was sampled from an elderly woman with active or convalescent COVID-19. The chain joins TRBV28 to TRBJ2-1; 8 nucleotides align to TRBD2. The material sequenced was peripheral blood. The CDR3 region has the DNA TGTGCCAGCAGTACCGGGGGGGCCAGGGCCTACAATGAGCAGTTCTTC. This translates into CASSTGGARAYNEQFF.